The entry below describes one TCR beta chain. Antigen specificity is unknown. V lost 3 bases, J lost 8 bases, and 9 bases stayed unmatched. Germline assignment: CDR1 MGHRA and CDR2 YSYEKL. The CDR3 loop spans 15 amino acids. TCRdb's copy holds only in-frame clones and misses some; the assay was immunoSEQ multiplex PCR. The data show more than 60,000 clones, with approximately 83% seen just once and 4% to 4.5% held by the top ten. This sample stems from a study of OX40 agonist ivuxolimab in advanced cancers. About the study: From roughly 20 to 85 years was the age range, with a mean of about 54 years, and around 84% were male.

Overall study results and limits: Some patients without response likewise showed low normalized clonal expansion. Clones of CD4+ and CD8+ blood T cells grew by week 6 at doses of 0.1 to 3.0 mg/kg.

The J gene is TRBJ1-2, the V gene TRBV4-1; 10 nucleotides line up with TRBD1. This receptor was taken from an adult with an advanced solid tumor such as melanoma, head and neck, liver or kidney cancer. Here the sequenced sample was CD4+ or CD8+ T cells sorted from blood, taken in a trial of the OX40 agonist ivuxolimab. CDR3 protein: CASSQRMGQGIGYTF. In DNA form, the CDR3 reads TGCGCCAGCAGCCAGAGGATGGGACAGGGGATCGGCTACACCTTC.